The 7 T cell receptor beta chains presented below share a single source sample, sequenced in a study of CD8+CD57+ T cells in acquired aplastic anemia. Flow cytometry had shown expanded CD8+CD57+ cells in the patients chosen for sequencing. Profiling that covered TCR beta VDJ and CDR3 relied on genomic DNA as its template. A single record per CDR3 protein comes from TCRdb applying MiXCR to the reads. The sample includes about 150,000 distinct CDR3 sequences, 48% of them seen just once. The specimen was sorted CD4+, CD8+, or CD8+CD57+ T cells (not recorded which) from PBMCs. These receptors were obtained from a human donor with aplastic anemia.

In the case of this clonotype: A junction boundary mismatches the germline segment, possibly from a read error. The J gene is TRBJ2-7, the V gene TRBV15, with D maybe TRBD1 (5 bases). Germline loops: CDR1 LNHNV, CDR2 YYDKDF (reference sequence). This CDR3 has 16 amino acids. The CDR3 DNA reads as TGTGCCACCAGCCGACCGCCCAGTTACAGGCCATACGAGCACTACTTC. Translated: CATSRPPSYRPYEHYF.

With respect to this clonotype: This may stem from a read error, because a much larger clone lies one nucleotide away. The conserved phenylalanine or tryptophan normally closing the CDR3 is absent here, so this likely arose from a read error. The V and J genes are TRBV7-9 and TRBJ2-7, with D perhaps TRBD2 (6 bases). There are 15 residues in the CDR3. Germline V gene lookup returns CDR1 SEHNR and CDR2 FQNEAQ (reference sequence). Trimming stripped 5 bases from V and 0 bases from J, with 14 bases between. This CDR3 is CASSPGAGFSYEQYS. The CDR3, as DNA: TGTGCCAGCAGCCCTGGGGCGGGGTTCTCCTACGAGCAGTACTCC.

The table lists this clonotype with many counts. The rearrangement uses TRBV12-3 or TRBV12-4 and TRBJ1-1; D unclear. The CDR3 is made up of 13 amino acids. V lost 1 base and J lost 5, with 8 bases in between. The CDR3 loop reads CASSLEGSTEAFF. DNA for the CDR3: TGTGCCAGCAGTTTAGAAGGGTCGACTGAAGCTTTCTTT.

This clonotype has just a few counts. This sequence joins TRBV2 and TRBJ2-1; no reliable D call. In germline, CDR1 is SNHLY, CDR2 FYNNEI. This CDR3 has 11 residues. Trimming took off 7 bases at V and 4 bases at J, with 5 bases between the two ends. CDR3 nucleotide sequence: TGTGCCAGCAACGAGTACAATGAGCAGTTCTTC. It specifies CASNEYNEQFF. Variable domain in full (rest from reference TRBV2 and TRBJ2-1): EPEVTQTPSHQVTQMGQEVILRCVPISNHLYFYWYRQILGQKVEFLVSFYNNEISEKSEIFDDQFSVERPDGSNFTLKIRSTKLEDSAMYFCASNEYNEQFFGPGTRLTVL.

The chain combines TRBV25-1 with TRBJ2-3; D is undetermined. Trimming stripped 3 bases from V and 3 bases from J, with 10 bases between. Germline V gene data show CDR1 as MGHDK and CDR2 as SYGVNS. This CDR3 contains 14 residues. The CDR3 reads CASSDPSQTDTQYF. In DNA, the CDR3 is TGTGCCAGCAGTGACCCCTCGCAGACAGATACGCAGTATTTT.

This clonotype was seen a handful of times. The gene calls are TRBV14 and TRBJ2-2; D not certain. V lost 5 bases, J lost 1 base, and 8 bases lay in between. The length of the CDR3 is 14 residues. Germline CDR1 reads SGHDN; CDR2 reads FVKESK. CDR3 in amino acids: CASSGRRNTGELFF. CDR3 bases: TGTGCCAGCAGCGGAAGACGGAACACCGGGGAGCTGTTTTTT.

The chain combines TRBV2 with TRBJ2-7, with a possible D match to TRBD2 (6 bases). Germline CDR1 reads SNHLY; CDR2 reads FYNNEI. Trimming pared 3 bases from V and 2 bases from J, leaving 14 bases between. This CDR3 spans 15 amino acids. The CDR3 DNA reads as TGTGCCAGCAGTGACCCAGGGACTCCCGCCTACGAGCAGTACTTC. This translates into CASSDPGTPAYEQYF.